These T cell receptor beta chains were read from a single sample in a study of shared clonotypes between healthy human individuals. Measured with immunoSEQ multiplex PCR; TCRdb has only the in-frame clones, and not every one. The data hold over 2,000,000 clones, with around 95% observed a single time. Material: naive CD8+ T cells from PBMCs. The origin of the receptors is a man aged 18-30 years in good health. Some clones in this sample may be carry-over from other donors' samples. CDR3s include the opening cysteine and the closing phenylalanine or tryptophan. D genes are given only for firm matches. Expanded clones are given a class, and other clones once, few, many or no size at all.

clone_size d_call j_call v_call cdr3_aa cdr3_nt
. TRBD1 TRBJ1-1 TRBV9 CASSPWDSMNTEAFF TGTGCCAGCAGCCCCTGGGACAGCATGAACACTGAAGCTTTCTTT
. TRBD2 TRBJ2-7 TRBV9 CASSVGGTSSYEQYF TGTGCCAGCAGCGTAGGGGGGACTAGCTCCTACGAGCAGTACTTC
. . TRBJ2-1 TRBV11-2 CASSLGGKVGQFF TGTGCCAGCAGCTTAGGAGGCAAAGTGGGGCAGTTCTTC
. . TRBJ1-1 TRBV6-1 CASSARGFNAEAFF TGTGCCAGCAGCGCCCGGGGATTCAACGCTGAAGCTTTCTTT
. TRBD1 TRBJ1-2 TRBV4-3 CASSQEQGAYYGYTF TGCGCCAGCAGCCAAGAACAGGGGGCTTACTATGGCTACACCTTC
. TRBD1 TRBJ1-1 TRBV23-1 CASTPEPRDRESSMYTEAFF TGCGCCAGCACACCCGAGCCAAGGGACAGGGAGTCATCTATGTACACTGAAGCTTTCTTT
. . TRBJ1-4 TRBV19 CASSIGGRTTNEKLFF TGTGCCAGTAGTATAGGGGGACGGACAACTAATGAAAAACTGTTTTTT
. TRBD2 TRBJ2-7 TRBV28 CASSSKRESLFYEQYF TGTGCCAGCAGTTCGAAGCGGGAGTCTCTCTTCTACGAGCAGTACTTC
. . TRBJ2-4 TRBV20-1 CSAGLGIQYF TGCAGTGCTGGACTCGGCATTCAGTACTTC
. TRBD2 TRBJ2-1 TRBV7-9 CASSLWEGHGNEQFF TGTGCCAGCAGCTTATGGGAGGGCCATGGCAATGAGCAGTTCTTC
. TRBD2 TRBJ2-7 TRBV6-1 CATRTSASYEQYF TGTGCCACCCGGACTAGCGCCTCCTACGAGCAGTACTTC
. . TRBJ2-7 TRBV7-9 CASSDAGHEQYF TGTGCCAGCAGCGACGCCGGACACGAGCAGTACTTC
. . TRBJ2-7 TRBV15 CATSRVPRVEPYEQYF TGTGCCACCAGCAGAGTCCCGAGGGTGGAACCCTACGAGCAGTACTTC
. TRBD1 TRBJ1-1 TRBV19 CASSIIAGQGDTEAFF TGTGCCAGTAGTATCATAGCGGGACAGGGGGACACTGAAGCTTTCTTT
. . TRBJ2-2 TRBV6-1 CASSEVSGPSPTGELFF TGTGCCAGCAGTGAGGTTTCGGGGCCGTCCCCCACCGGGGAGCTGTTTTTT
. TRBD2 TRBJ2-7 TRBV29-1 CSVQLAGRYEQYF TGCAGCGTTCAACTAGCGGGAAGGTACGAGCAGTACTTC
. . TRBJ2-2 TRBV7-6 CASSSRSDGELFF TGTGCCAGCAGCTCAAGGAGTGACGGGGAGCTGTTTTTT
. . TRBJ2-1 TRBV11-1 CASSLIKTTTYNEQFF TGTGCCAGCAGCCTAATTAAGACTACCACCTACAATGAGCAGTTCTTC
. . TRBJ1-5 TRBV5-5 CASSLAARGASNQPQHF TGTGCCAGCAGCTTGGCCGCGCGGGGGGCGAGCAATCAGCCCCAGCATTTT
few . TRBJ1-2 TRBV7-9 CASSRVLGGYGYTF TGTGCCAGCAGCCGGGTCCTCGGGGGCTATGGCTACACCTTC
. TRBD2 TRBJ2-1 TRBV11-2 CASSPNRDYNYNEQFF TGTGCCAGCAGCCCCAACCGGGACTATAACTACAATGAGCAGTTCTTC
. . TRBJ2-3 TRBV6-1 CASSEWDPTDTQYF TGTGCCAGCAGTGAATGGGATCCGACAGATACGCAGTATTTT
. TRBD2 TRBJ2-7 TRBV7-6 CASSPGTSGEQYF TGTGCCAGCAGCCCAGGGACTAGCGGCGAGCAGTACTTC
. TRBD2 TRBJ2-7 TRBV6-6 CASSSWTSGRSYEQYF TGTGCCAGCAGTTCCTGGACTAGCGGGAGGTCCTACGAGCAGTACTTC
. . TRBJ1-1 TRBV6-5 CASSLGASTEAFF TGTGCCAGCAGCCTCGGGGCCAGCACTGAAGCTTTCTTT
. TRBD2 TRBJ2-3 TRBV7-6 CASSETTSGILSTDTQYF TGTGCCAGCAGCGAGACAACTAGCGGGATTCTTAGCACAGATACGCAGTATTTT
few . TRBJ1-1 TRBV19 CASWDGPEAFF TGTGCCAGTTGGGACGGCCCTGAAGCTTTCTTT
once . TRBJ2-7 TRBV25-1 CASSGTRNEQYF TGTGCCAGCAGTGGAACTAGGAACGAGCAGTACTTC
. TRBD1 TRBJ1-1 TRBV9 CASSVGTGGTEAFF TGTGCCAGCAGCGTTGGGACAGGCGGAACTGAAGCTTTCTTT
. . TRBJ2-7 TRBV21-1 CASSKMGEGQEGNEQYF TGTGCCAGCAGCAAAATGGGTGAAGGGCAGGAAGGAAACGAGCAGTACTTC
. . TRBJ2-1 TRBV19 CASSAPPGGEQFF TGTGCCAGTAGTGCCCCCCCGGGCGGTGAGCAGTTCTTC
. . TRBJ2-6 TRBV28 CASSLLLGFSPGANVLTF TGTGCCAGCAGTTTATTGTTGGGGTTCTCCCCTGGGGCCAACGTCCTGACTTTC
once . TRBJ1-4 TRBV28 CASSFRTAPVDEKLFF TGTGCCAGCAGTTTTCGGACAGCCCCGGTCGATGAAAAACTGTTTTTT
. TRBD2 TRBJ2-1 TRBV11-2 CASSGTSGVYNEQFF TGTGCCAGCAGCGGGACTAGCGGGGTTTACAATGAGCAGTTCTTC
. . TRBJ1-5 TRBV13 CASSFGDINQPQHF TGTGCCAGCAGCTTCGGGGACATAAATCAGCCCCAGCATTTT
. . TRBJ2-3 TRBV5-4 CASRLTDTQYF TGTGCCAGCAGACTGACAGATACGCAGTATTTT
. . TRBJ2-5 TRBV29-1 CSVDLTREQETQYF TGCAGCGTTGACTTAACCAGGGAGCAAGAGACCCAGTACTTC
. TRBD1 TRBJ2-7 TRBV5-1 CASSLGHGTAEQYF TGCGCCAGCAGCTTGGGCCATGGGACAGCGGAGCAGTACTTC
. . TRBJ2-7 TRBV27 CASRDRGRPTYEQYF TGTGCCAGCAGGGATCGGGGGCGACCCACCTACGAGCAGTACTTC
. . TRBJ1-2 TRBV7-2 CASSPPRTSRYPYGYTF TGTGCCAGCAGCCCACCCCGTACGTCCAGGTATCCCTATGGCTACACCTTC
. TRBD1 TRBJ2-2 TRBV28 CASSTIVRRDRLNSGELFF TGTGCCAGCAGTACGATAGTGCGTCGGGACAGGCTAAACTCCGGGGAGCTGTTTTTT
. . TRBJ2-7 TRBV6-5 CASSFGFEQYF TGTGCCAGCAGTTTCGGATTCGAGCAGTACTTC
once . TRBJ2-2 TRBV28 CASSPNPGELFF TGTGCCAGCAGCCCTAACCCCGGGGAGCTGTTTTTT